This TCR beta chain is from a study of T cell clonality in common variable immunodeficiency. Comments on this clone: Its specificity is unknown.

Overall study findings and caveats: Compared with controls, CVID subjects had fewer shared TCRbeta clones. Fewer deletions and N-nucleotide insertions were reportedly seen in common variable immunodeficiency TCR beta sequences.

Here immunoSEQ multiplex PCR was the method, and the copy in TCRdb shows in-frame clones only, minus some. Observed in the sample are about 55,000 clones, none of them singletons. The source material was peripheral blood mononuclear cells. The clonotype was recovered from a person aged 18 to 70 in good health.

The CDR3 loop reads CASSPVMKRQTGGADTQYF. CDR3 DNA (partial): TGTGCCAGCTCACCAGTAATGAAAAGACAGACAGGGGGGGCAGATACG. The J gene is TRBJ2-3, the V gene TRBV18; 9 bases agree with TRBD1. The CDR3 goes on 3 residues after the read ends, and that part is filled in from the germline J gene. Germline V gives CDR1 KGHSH, CDR2 LQKENI. This CDR3 region has 19 residues. Unmatched junction bases numbered 16, after V lost 2 bases and J lost 4 bases.